Listed here are 15 T cell receptor beta chains from one sample, sequenced in a study of blood T cell repertoires in COVID-19. Here immunoSEQ multiplex PCR was the method, and the copy in TCRdb shows in-frame clones only, minus some. This sample carries approximately 150,000 clones, 80% to 90% of them seen once, and the ten largest clones take roughly 3.3%. Sequencing was done on a sample of peripheral blood. The receptors were sampled from a man aged 70-80 years with acute or convalescent COVID-19.

The rearrangement uses TRBV6-2 or TRBV6-3 and TRBJ2-1; possible D gene TRBD2, 5 bases. Germline V gene lookup returns CDR1 MNHEY and CDR2 SVGEGT. This CDR3 spans 12 amino acids. The germline V and J ends were trimmed by 3 bases and 8 bases, with 8 bases remaining between them. CDR3 DNA: TGTGCCAGCAGTTATCTAGCCCATGAGCAGTTCTTC. It is translated as CASSYLAHEQFF.

The chain links TRBV7-8 to TRBJ2-7; 10 bases fit TRBD2. The V segment lost 6 bases and the J segment 0 bases; nucleotides outside the gene matches: 8. Per the germline V gene, CDR1 is SGHVS and CDR2 is FQNEAQ. The CDR3 extends over 16 amino acids. The CDR3 sequence is CASRKKGLADSYEQYF. The CDR3 DNA sequence: TGTGCCAGCAGGAAGAAAGGACTAGCGGACTCCTACGAGCAGTACTTC.

The V gene is TRBV2, the J gene TRBJ2-2, with D perhaps TRBD1 (5 bases). V gave up 1 base and J gave up 5 bases, with 5 bases separating them. Germline values: CDR1 SNHLY, CDR2 FYNNEI. CDR3 size: 13 residues. CDR3 nucleotides: TGTGCCAGCAGTGAAGAGGGGACCGGGGAGCTGTTTTTT. As protein: CASSEEGTGELFF.

This chain uses TRBV9 with TRBJ2-2; D perhaps matches TRBD1 (5 bases). Germline V lookup: CDR1 SGDLS, CDR2 YYNGEE. The CDR3 is made up of 14 amino acids. The V end was cut by 4 bases, the J end by 3 bases, with 10 bases between. The CDR3 nucleotides read TGTGCCAGCAGCCCCCGACAGTACACCGGGGAGCTGTTTTTT. It encodes CASSPRQYTGELFF.

The chain couples TRBV6-4 to TRBJ2-1; the D gene is possibly TRBD2 (7 bases). Deletions cut 2 bases from V and 7 bases from J, with 27 bases between. Germline CDR1 is MRHNA and CDR2 is SNTAGT. This CDR3 contains 19 residues. CDR3 sequence (DNA): TGTGCCAGCAGTGACGTCACAGGGTGGGCAGAAAACGGGAGGAATGAGCAGTTCTTC. Residues: CASSDVTGWAENGRNEQFF.

The chain uses TRBV27 and TRBJ2-7; 11 nucleotides match TRBD2. The CDR3 is 17 residues long. V shed 5 bases and J 6 bases; nucleotides not matched to a gene: 15. Germline CDR1 and CDR2: MNHEY and SMNVEV (reference sequence). The CDR3 DNA sequence: TGTGCCAGCAGTAGGGCTAGCGGGAGGAACCCGTCTAGCGAGCAGTACTTC. It yields the protein CASSRASGRNPSSEQYF.

A single count supports this clone. V and J are TRBV2 and TRBJ2-7; 10 nucleotides align to TRBD1. The V gene's germline CDR1 is SNHLY and CDR2 FYNNEI. Trimming cost V 6 bases and J 2 bases; bases outside gene matches: 7. The CDR3 consists of 15 residues. The CDR3 DNA follows: TGTGCCAGCAGGGCCGACAGGGGGCGAACCTACGAGCAGTACTTC. Protein sequence: CASRADRGRTYEQYF.

The gene calls are TRBV7-9 and TRBJ2-1, with 8 bases matching TRBD1. Germline assignment: CDR1 SEHNR and CDR2 FQNEAQ (reference sequence). This CDR3 contains 15 residues. The trim removed 5 bases at V and 9 bases at J, leaving 12 bases unmatched. As DNA, the CDR3 is TGTGCCAGCAGCGAGACAGGGGTGCGCGACAGTGAGCAGTTCTTC. Translating it yields CASSETGVRDSEQFF.

The V call is TRBV19, the J call TRBJ2-1; 13 bases map to TRBD2. Germline V gene data show CDR1 as LNHDA and CDR2 as SQIVND (reference sequence). The ends lost 3 bases at V and 7 bases at J; junction bases unmatched: 3. CDR3 length: 15 residues. CDR3 DNA: TGTGCCAGTAGTATTCGGACTAGCGGGAGAAATGAGCAGTTCTTC. Its protein product is CASSIRTSGRNEQFF.

The CDR3 reads CASSLAQGTSAKNIQYF. In DNA, the CDR3 is TGTGCCAGCAGCTTAGCGCAGGGGACTAGCGCCAAAAACATTCAGTACTTC. The chain employs TRBV7-6 and TRBJ2-4; TRBD2 aligns across 9 bases. Germline CDR1 is SGHVS and CDR2 is FNYEAQ. The CDR3 runs 17 residues. V dropped 0 bases and J dropped 1; count of bases not matched to a gene: 4.

This chain uses TRBV9 with TRBJ2-1; TRBD2 aligns across 10 bases. In germline, CDR1 is SGDLS, CDR2 YYNGEE. The CDR3 spans 15 residues. With 1 base clipped from V and 6 bases from J, the junction kept 4 bases outside the gene matches. CDR3 amino acids: CASSVLGLAVNEQFF. The DNA of the CDR3 is TGTGCCAGCAGCGTACTAGGACTAGCGGTCAATGAGCAGTTCTTC.

The rearrangement joins TRBV5-8 to TRBJ2-3, with 9 bases aligning to TRBD1. J lost 4 bases, V lost 3 bases, and 9 bases had no gene match. Germline lookup yields CDR1 SGHTS and CDR2 YDEGEE. The CDR3 has 16 residues. The CDR3 sequence is CASSSPGTGIPDTQYF. In DNA form, the CDR3 reads TGTGCCAGCAGCTCTCCCGGGACAGGGATTCCAGATACGCAGTATTTT.

This sequence joins TRBV7-9 and TRBJ2-7; 8 nucleotides line up with TRBD2. The trim removed 2 bases at V and 0 bases at J, leaving 9 bases unmatched. The CDR3 has 17 amino acids. Germline values: CDR1 SEHNR, CDR2 FQNEAQ (reference sequence). The CDR3 sequence: CASSLMAGGSSSYEQYF. The CDR3 DNA is TGTGCCAGCAGCTTAATGGCGGGAGGCTCAAGCTCCTACGAGCAGTACTTC.

This rearrangement joins TRBV28 to TRBJ2-5, with D hard to call. This CDR3 spans 15 amino acids. Between the trimmed V and J ends, which lost 1 base and 2 bases, there was a span of 11 bases. Per the germline V gene, CDR1 is MDHEN and CDR2 is SYDVKM. The CDR3 DNA sequence: TGTGCCAGCAGTTTATCAGGCAATGGGCAAGAGACCCAGTACTTC. Protein product: CASSLSGNGQETQYF.

The chain employs TRBV2 and TRBJ2-1, with 11 bases fitting TRBD2. V lost 7 bases and J lost 3; bases outside the gene matches: 8. The CDR3 has 16 residues. Germline V lookup: CDR1 SNHLY, CDR2 FYNNEI. The DNA for the CDR3 is TGTGCCAGCAAATTAACCGGGACTAGCGGCTACAATGAGCAGTTCTTC. Encoded protein: CASKLTGTSGYNEQFF.